This T cell receptor beta chain was retrieved from a study of patients and donors after allogeneic stem cell transplantation. Germline CDR1 and CDR2: MNHNY and SVGAGI (reference sequence). This CDR3 is built from 13 residues. Trimming removed 7 bases from V and 0 bases from J, with 6 bases in between. Via MiXCR, TCRdb re-called the RT-PCR reads, giving one row per CDR3 protein. Of roughly 230,000 distinct CDR3 sequences in the sample, 13% to 15% were seen once. This clonotype showed up many times. The receptor was isolated from a human donor who was either an allogeneic HSCT recipient or a stem cell or donor lymphocyte infusion donor (not recorded which). It is not recorded whose cells these are; they may come from a transplant donor. The sample comprised blood, either unsorted or a sorted T cell fraction (not recorded which). The rearrangement uses TRBV6-6 and TRBJ2-2; D gene ambiguous. The CDR3 here is CASTRANTGELFF. DNA for the CDR3: TGTGCCAGCACACGGGCGAACACCGGGGAGCTGTTTTTT.